The source of this TCR beta chain is a study of post-analysis software for immune sequencing data. Turning to the study itself: Recorded disease courses covered relapsing-remitting, secondary progressive and progressive-relapsing multiple sclerosis. Some patients had no subtype annotation. Study results and caveats: In multiple sclerosis, normalized Chao1 diversity was significantly below that of controls. F-measure co-clustering was strong for batch-matched samples. TRBV5-6, TRBV5-1 and TRBV20-1 were among four or five TRBV segments more frequent in patients than controls.

As concerns this clonotype: The antigen remains unidentified.

Libraries were made from TCR beta cDNA, and they carried unique molecular identifiers. Starting from roughly 1.1 to 9.2 million T cells, the study yielded 460,000 or so cDNA molecules. TCRdb reprocessed the PCR reads with MiXCR, giving one entry per CDR3 protein. In the table there are about 810,000 distinct CDR3 sequences, around 50% of which are singletons. Germline V lookup: CDR1 MGHRA, CDR2 YSYEKL. This CDR3 region has 17 residues. With 4 bases clipped from V and 0 bases from J, the junction kept 4 bases outside the gene matches. The chain has TRBV4-1 and TRBJ2-1, with 12 bases that match TRBD2. The source is a girl aged 10 to 17 with multiple sclerosis. The sample comprised blood. The CDR3 nucleotides read TGCGCCAGCAGCCTCCGGACTAGCGGGATCTCCTACAATGAGCAGTTCTTC. Residues: CASSLRTSGISYNEQFF.